The 14 T cell receptor beta chains presented below share a single source sample, sequenced in a study of cytomegalovirus exposure and HLA in healthy donors. 60 Vbeta and 13 Jbeta primers were used in PCR. TCRdb keeps only in-frame clones here, not all; method: immunoSEQ multiplex PCR. The sample carries around 120,000 clones, over 70% recorded once. The sequencing sample was made of PBMCs. The receptors come from a female donor in good health and CMV-seropositive.

On this clone: One junction end disagrees with the germline gene, perhaps due to a read error. The genes are TRBV5-1 and TRBJ2-7; D is possibly TRBD2 (5 bases). CDR3 size: 13 residues. Germline V gene lookup returns CDR1 SGHRS and CDR2 YFSETQ. DNA for the CDR3: TGCGCCAGCAGCTTGGACCCGGCGGGCCAGAAGGACTTC. The encoded protein is CASSLDPAGQKDF. Full variable domain (rest looked up from reference TRBV5-1 and TRBJ2-7): KAGVTQTPRYLIKTRGQQVTLSCSPISGHRSVSWYQQTPGQGLQFLFEYFSETQRNKGNFPGRFSGRQFSNSRSEMNVSTLELGDSALYLCASSLDPAGQKDFGPGTRLTVT.

In this sample, this clone turned up a few times. The chain employs TRBV7-3 and TRBJ1-1, with a tentative D call TRBD1 (5 bases). Germline CDR1 is SGHTA and CDR2 is FQGTGA. V lost 4 bases and J 4 bases, leaving 13 bases between the germline ends. CDR3 length: 14 amino acids. The CDR3 protein is CASSSHSGGTEAFF. In nucleotides, the CDR3 is TGTGCCAGCAGCTCACACAGCGGGGGCACTGAAGCTTTCTTT.

The chain carries TRBV5-1 and TRBJ1-1; 7 nucleotides match TRBD1. The J segment lost 1 base and the V segment lost 4 bases, leaving 13 bases of the junction unmatched. This CDR3 spans 17 amino acids. Germline V gene lookup returns CDR1 SGHRS and CDR2 YFSETQ. The CDR3 sequence: CASSLTNRQGSNTEAFF. CDR3 in DNA: TGCGCCAGCAGCCTGACCAACCGACAGGGCTCGAACACTGAAGCTTTCTTT.

This chain links TRBV5-1 with TRBJ1-2; TRBD1 matches at 8 bases. The V segment lost 1 base and the J segment 0 bases; nucleotides outside the gene matches: 5. Germline CDR1 SGHRS, CDR2 YFSETQ. The CDR3 runs 16 residues. CDR3 protein: CASSLLLRGPNYGYTF. In DNA form, the CDR3 reads TGCGCCAGCAGCTTGCTGCTCAGGGGGCCTAACTATGGCTACACCTTC.

This chain connects TRBV2 to TRBJ1-2, with a possible D match to TRBD1 (6 bases). The CDR3 has 12 amino acids. Germline values: CDR1 SNHLY, CDR2 FYNNEI. Trimming shortened V by 6 bases and J by 6 bases, and 11 bases separated the two germline ends. CDR3 sequence reads: CASRRGGHGYTF. The CDR3 region has the DNA TGTGCCAGCAGGCGGGGGGGCCATGGCTACACCTTC.

This clone appeared once. V usage is TRBV2 and J usage is TRBJ2-5; TRBD2 matches at 7 bases. Trimming at V came to 7 bases and at J to 9 bases, leaving 23 bases not matched to a gene. This CDR3 comprises 17 residues. Germline CDR1 is SNHLY and CDR2 is FYNNEI. CDR3 in DNA: TGTGCCAGCAAAAGGCCCTATCGTACTAGCGCCGCGGGGGCCCAGTACTTC. Translation: CASKRPYRTSAAGAQYF.

The chain has TRBV14 and TRBJ1-4, with 7 bases fitting TRBD1. The length of the CDR3 is 15 residues. Unmatched junction bases numbered 10, after V lost 4 bases and J lost 8 bases. From germline, CDR1 is SGHDN and CDR2 FVKESK. CDR3 DNA: TGTGCCAGCAGCCCGACAGGGATGGCGAGGGAAAAACTGTTTTTT. Encoded protein: CASSPTGMAREKLFF.

The chain is built from TRBV2 and TRBJ2-3, with 12 nucleotides matching TRBD2. This CDR3 spans 14 amino acids. Unmatched junction bases numbered 3, after V lost 3 bases and J lost 8 bases. The V gene's germline CDR1 is SNHLY and CDR2 FYNNEI. CDR3 sequence reads: CASSDLAGGPTQYF. In nucleotides, the CDR3 is TGTGCCAGCAGTGACCTAGCGGGGGGGCCTACGCAGTATTTT.

The J gene is TRBJ2-1, the V gene TRBV13; 8 bases are shared with TRBD2. V was clipped by 5 bases and J by 5 bases; unmatched bases: 11. CDR1 and CDR2 (germline): PRHDT, FYEKMQ (reference sequence). The CDR3 has 16 amino acids. The CDR3 region is CASSRGGRLGHNEQFF. The CDR3 DNA is TGTGCCAGCAGCCGGGGGGGCAGGTTGGGGCACAATGAGCAGTTCTTC.

CDR3 in amino acids: CASSLSGGARLGYTF. For the CDR3, the DNA is TGTGCCAGCAGCTTGTCGGGGGGCGCGAGACTCGGCTACACCTTC. V gene TRBV5-8 combines with J gene TRBJ1-2, with a weak D call TRBD1 (6 bases). CDR3 size: 15 residues. Between the trimmed V and J ends, which lost 1 base and 8 bases, there was a span of 18 bases. Germline V gene data show CDR1 as SGHTS and CDR2 as YDEGEE.

This clone was picked up one time. V usage is TRBV9 and J usage is TRBJ2-1; 8 bases align to TRBD2. After removal of 4 bases from V and 0 bases from J, the junction contained 9 bases not matched to a gene. Germline V gene sequence: CDR1 SGDLS, CDR2 YYNGEE. This CDR3 region has 17 residues. The CDR3: CASSSPRGGTSYNEQFF. CDR3 nucleotides: TGTGCCAGCAGCTCTCCCCGGGGGGGGACCTCCTACAATGAGCAGTTCTTC.

V gene TRBV5-6 combines with J gene TRBJ1-1; D is perhaps TRBD1 (5 bases). Trimming took off 3 bases at V and 6 bases at J, with 15 bases between the two ends. The CDR3 contains 14 residues. CDR1 is SGHDT, CDR2 YYEEEE, per germline. The CDR3 sequence: CASSSLRGSAEAFF. Written as DNA, the CDR3 is TGTGCCAGCAGCTCCCTTAGGGGATCGGCTGAAGCTTTCTTT.

This clone came up once. The genes are TRBV19 and TRBJ1-2, with 10 positions matching TRBD1. Germline loops: CDR1 LNHDA, CDR2 SQIVND (reference sequence). The junction had 4 bases not matched to a gene; V was cut back by 1 base and J by 5 bases. The length of the CDR3 is 15 residues. Here the CDR3 reads CASSIVGTGVYGYTF. CDR3 coding DNA: TGTGCCAGTAGTATAGTCGGGACAGGGGTGTATGGCTACACCTTC.

This rearrangement joins TRBV30 to TRBJ2-2; D is unresolved. The CDR3 consists of 12 residues. Germline CDR1 reads GTSNPN; CDR2 reads SVGIG (reference sequence). Trimming removed 0 bases at V and 4 bases at J, with 3 bases between. The CDR3 nucleotides are TGTGCCTGGAGTGTCTCCACCGGGGAGCTGTTTTTT. Translation gives CAWSVSTGELFF.